These 32 T cell receptor beta chains came from one sample sequenced in a study of control samples from healthy donors and cancer patients. Profiling relied on immunoSEQ multiplex PCR, and the TCRdb table lists in-frame clones only, not all of them. Altogether around 120,000 clones are present, around nine tenths being singletons, with the ten largest covering around 8.7%. The sequencing sample was made of blood. The receptors shown here come from a middle-aged man in good health.

J is TRBJ1-1 and V is TRBV6-6, with D possibly matching TRBD1 (5 bases). The CDR3 is made up of 13 amino acids. V lost 9 bases and J 1 base, leaving 12 bases between the germline ends. The germline CDR1 and CDR2 sequences are MNHNY and SVGAGI (reference sequence). CDR3 in DNA: TGTGCCAGTACCGGGACGGAGAACACTGAAGCTTTCTTT. Protein product: CASTGTENTEAFF.

The gene calls are TRBV11-2 and TRBJ1-5; D possibly corresponds to TRBD1 (5 bases). The CDR3 loop spans 13 amino acids. Germline CDR1 and CDR2: SGHAT and FQNNGV. Between the trimmed V and J ends, which lost 3 bases and 5 bases, there was a span of 8 bases. The CDR3 loop reads CASSFGADQPQHF. The CDR3 DNA sequence: TGTGCCAGCAGCTTTGGGGCGGATCAGCCCCAGCATTTT.

This rearrangement joins TRBV5-1 to TRBJ2-1; 7 bases are shared with TRBD1. This CDR3 has 14 residues. Germline loops: CDR1 SGHRS, CDR2 YFSETQ. With V trimmed by 4 bases and J by 9 bases, 10 bases remained unmatched. The CDR3: CASSPDRAYGEQFF. CDR3 sequence (DNA): TGCGCCAGCAGCCCTGACAGGGCCTATGGTGAGCAGTTCTTC.

The rearrangement links TRBV18 to TRBJ2-5, with 7 bases that match TRBD1. J gave up 3 bases and V 3 bases, and 1 base lay outside the gene matches. The germline CDR1 and CDR2 sequences are KGHSH and LQKENI. The CDR3 has 13 amino acids. The CDR3 sequence is CASSPGTEETQYF. CDR3 DNA: TGTGCCAGCTCACCGGGGACAGAAGAGACCCAGTACTTC.

The sample holds one count of this clone. The gene calls are TRBV11-3 and TRBJ1-2; TRBD1 matches 8 bases. This CDR3 has 15 residues. Germline CDR1 is SGHNT and CDR2 is YENEEA. V was clipped by 4 bases and J by 5 bases; unmatched bases: 9. CDR3 DNA: TGTGCCAGCAGCTCCTACAGGGGGGGATTATATGGCTACACCTTC. Translating it yields CASSSYRGGLYGYTF.

The chain recombines TRBV29-1 with TRBJ1-2; no clear D. The CDR3 runs 15 residues. From germline, CDR1 is SQVTM and CDR2 ANQGSEA. V was shortened by 2 bases and J by 7 bases, with 20 bases between the two germline ends. The CDR3 reads CSVETTTKDTLGYTF. The CDR3 nucleotides read TGCAGCGTTGAAACTACCACGAAGGATACCCTTGGCTACACCTTC.

A single count supports this clone. V usage is TRBV2 and J usage is TRBJ1-6; D gene unclear. Trimming removed 7 bases at V and 6 bases at J, with 10 bases between. The V gene's germline CDR1 is SNHLY and CDR2 FYNNEI. The CDR3 covers 13 residues. The CDR3 sequence is CASKGPANSPLHF. CDR3 coding DNA: TGTGCCAGCAAGGGTCCAGCTAATTCACCCCTCCACTTT.

Here the CDR3 DNA reads TGTGCCAGCAGCTTAGAAGCGAGGGCCTCCTACGAGCAGTACTTC. Translating gives CASSLEARASYEQYF. The chain links TRBV7-9 to TRBJ2-7; D might be TRBD2 (5 bases). The CDR3 totals 15 residues. V lost 1 base and J lost 0, with 10 bases in between. The germline gives CDR1 SEHNR, CDR2 FQNEAQ (reference sequence).

The chain links TRBV10-3 to TRBJ2-2; 14 bases are a match to TRBD2. This CDR3 comprises 17 residues. Germline V CDR1 and CDR2: ENHRY, SYGVKD. Trimming removed 6 bases from V and 1 base from J; junction bases left unmatched: 4. DNA of the CDR3: TGTGCCATCAGCCCCGGGACTAGCGGGGGGAACACCGGGGAGCTGTTTTTT. Its translation: CAISPGTSGGNTGELFF.

The V call is TRBV29-1, the J call TRBJ1-4, with D unclear. CDR3 size: 11 residues. Germline V lookup: CDR1 SQVTM, CDR2 ANQGSEA. Trimming left V 5 bases short and J 7 bases short, with 8 bases between. CDR3 DNA: TGCAGCGTTCGAAAGACTGAAAAACTGTTTTTT. As protein: CSVRKTEKLFF. Based on the CDR3 plus reference TRBV29-1 and TRBJ1-4, the full variable domain is SAVISQKPSRDICQRGTSLTIQCQVDSQVTMMFWYRQQPGQSLTLIATANQGSEATYESGFVIDKFPISRPNLTFSTLTVSNMSPEDSSIYLCSVRKTEKLFFGSGTQLSVL.

The chain has TRBV24-1 and TRBJ1-1; TRBD1 might be the D (6 bases). Germline lookup yields CDR1 KGHDR and CDR2 SFDVKD. The CDR3 spans 12 residues. With 4 bases removed from V and 9 bases from J, the gap between germline ends came to 11 bases. The CDR3, as DNA: TGTGCCACCAGTGAAACTACAGGGAAAGCTTTCTTT. Protein: CATSETTGKAFF.

V usage is TRBV3-1 (or the pseudogene TRBV3-2) and J usage is TRBJ2-5, with D possibly matching TRBD1 (6 bases). This CDR3 has 16 residues. Germline lookup yields CDR1 LGHDT and CDR2 YNNKEL (reference sequence). Trimming shortened V by 2 bases and J by 1 base, and 14 bases separated the two germline ends. The CDR3 DNA reads as TGTGCCAGCAGCCAAACGGTGACAGGAATCCAAGAGACCCAGTACTTC. This encodes CASSQTVTGIQETQYF.

CDR3 nucleotides: TGTGCCAGCAGCCAATTCTTTCGGGAGGGCTACACCTTC. It yields the protein CASSQFFREGYTF. This chain joins TRBV14 and TRBJ1-2; D unclear. From germline, CDR1 is SGHDN and CDR2 FVKESK. The CDR3 totals 13 residues. Trimming removed 2 bases from V and 8 bases from J, with 12 bases in between.

Regarding this clone: This sample includes further DNA sequences coding for the same CDR3. CDR3 amino acids: CASRGQVNTEAFF. In DNA form, the CDR3 reads TGTGCCAGCAGGGGACAGGTGAACACTGAAGCTTTCTTT. The chain employs TRBV2 and TRBJ1-1, with 8 bases matching TRBD1. In germline, CDR1 is SNHLY, CDR2 FYNNEI. The ends lost 6 bases at V and 0 bases at J; junction bases unmatched: 0. This CDR3 is 13 amino acids long. Combining the CDR3 with reference TRBV2 and TRBJ1-1 gives the whole variable domain EPEVTQTPSHQVTQMGQEVILRCVPISNHLYFYWYRQILGQKVEFLVSFYNNEISEKSEIFDDQFSVERPDGSNFTLKIRSTKLEDSAMYFCASRGQVNTEAFFGQGTRLTVV.

This clone occurred once. The V and J genes are TRBV5-1 and TRBJ1-2; D call uncertain. The length of the CDR3 is 15 residues. The germline V gene has CDR1 SGHRS and CDR2 YFSETQ. Trimming shortened V by 5 bases and J by 8 bases, and 22 bases separated the two germline ends. The CDR3 DNA reads TGCGCCAGCAGATCACCGGGTCAGGACCTTCGGGGCTACACCTTC. This sequence encodes CASRSPGQDLRGYTF.

This chain's CDR3 is CASSLYDQPQHF. The DNA of the CDR3 is TGTGCCAGCAGCTTATATGATCAGCCCCAGCATTTT. V usage is TRBV7-2 and J usage is TRBJ1-5, with no clear D. Trimming took off 2 bases at V and 5 bases at J, with 4 bases between the two ends. In germline, CDR1 is SGHTA, CDR2 FQGNSA. The CDR3 is 12 residues long.

The chain links TRBV6-5 to TRBJ2-2, with D tentatively TRBD1 (6 bases). Trimming cost V 4 bases and J 4 bases, with 16 bases left between them. The CDR3 totals 16 residues. Germline assignment: CDR1 MNHEY and CDR2 SVGAGI. The CDR3 loop is CASSFTGAGATGELFF. The CDR3 DNA reads TGTGCCAGCAGTTTCACCGGGGCAGGGGCCACCGGGGAGCTGTTTTTT.

This clone was seen a single time. This rearrangement joins TRBV27 to TRBJ1-2, with 9 bases identical to TRBD1. Trimming at V came to 6 bases and at J to 2 bases, leaving 10 bases not matched to a gene. Germline V CDR1 and CDR2: MNHEY, SMNVEV (reference sequence). The CDR3 consists of 16 residues. CDR3 region: CASRKQGTGINYGYTF. For the CDR3, the DNA is TGTGCCAGCAGGAAACAAGGGACAGGGATCAACTATGGCTACACCTTC.

The chain couples TRBV11-3 to TRBJ1-2, with D possibly being TRBD1 (5 bases). This CDR3 comprises 13 residues. In germline, CDR1 is SGHNT, CDR2 YENEEA. V was shortened by 7 bases and J by 4 bases, with 13 bases between the two germline ends. The CDR3 bases are TGTGCCAGCACCGTGAGTGGGGGCTATGGCTACACCTTC. Protein: CASTVSGGYGYTF.

The J gene is TRBJ1-4, the V gene TRBV18, with a tentative D call TRBD1 (5 bases). CDR3 length: 16 residues. The germline gives CDR1 KGHSH, CDR2 LQKENI. V was clipped by 0 bases and J by 4 bases, with 12 bases between them. The CDR3 region is CASSPPRGGGNEKLFF. As DNA, the CDR3 is TGTGCCAGCTCACCACCGAGAGGCGGGGGTAATGAAAAACTGTTTTTT.

The CDR3 nucleotides read TGCGCCAGCAGTGAGTCAAGGGCCCAGGGGCCCCAGCATTTT. This gives the protein CASSESRAQGPQHF. The V gene is TRBV10-2, the J gene TRBJ1-5; D may be TRBD1 (5 bases). Deletions cut 0 bases from V and 9 bases from J, with 12 bases between. Germline-derived CDR1 and CDR2 are WSHSY and SAAADI. The CDR3 covers 14 residues.

This clone came up a few times. The chain joins TRBV3-1 (or the pseudogene TRBV3-2) to TRBJ1-3; maybe TRBD1 (5 bases). V was trimmed by 3 bases and J by 3 bases, leaving 15 bases between them. The CDR3 has 16 residues. Looked up from germline, CDR1 is LGHDT and CDR2 is YNNKEL (reference sequence). The CDR3, as DNA: TGTGCCAGCAGCCAGGTCCATCGGGGGTATGGAAACACCATATATTTT. Protein product: CASSQVHRGYGNTIYF.

The genes are TRBV2 and TRBJ1-2, with D perhaps matching TRBD1 (5 bases). Trimming pared 3 bases from V and 5 bases from J, leaving 10 bases between. From germline, CDR1 is SNHLY and CDR2 FYNNEI. CDR3 length: 13 residues. In DNA, the CDR3 is TGTGCCAGCAGTGACTCGGGGACTTATGGCTACACCTTC. It is translated as CASSDSGTYGYTF.

The chain joins TRBV6-2 or TRBV6-3 to TRBJ2-1; 7 bases agree with TRBD1. This CDR3 is 16 amino acids long. V was clipped by 2 bases and J by 2 bases; unmatched bases: 6. The germline gives CDR1 MNHEY, CDR2 SVGEGT. CDR3 region: CASSYTPGTAYNEQFF. The CDR3 DNA reads TGTGCCAGCAGTTACACTCCCGGGACAGCCTACAATGAGCAGTTCTTC.

The chain combines TRBV6-6 with TRBJ1-1, with TRBD1 as a possible D gene (6 bases). CDR3 length: 15 residues. Germline CDR1 reads MNHNY; CDR2 reads SVGAGI (reference sequence). Trimming pared 6 bases from V and 5 bases from J, leaving 19 bases between. CDR3 loop: CASSPPPPGQTEAFF. The CDR3 DNA sequence: TGTGCCAGCAGCCCCCCACCCCCGGGACAAACTGAAGCTTTCTTT.

V usage is TRBV11-3 and J usage is TRBJ2-7, with TRBD2 as a possible D gene (5 bases). The germline CDR1 and CDR2 sequences are SGHNT and YENEEA. Trimming took off 0 bases at V and 0 bases at J, with 15 bases between the two ends. The CDR3 runs 17 residues. The DNA for the CDR3 is TGTGCCAGCAGCTTAGATCATAGGACTTGGAACTCCTACGAGCAGTACTTC. It translates to CASSLDHRTWNSYEQYF.

The V and J genes are TRBV7-3 and TRBJ1-1; 10 bases agree with TRBD1. The germline V gene has CDR1 SGHTA and CDR2 FQGTGA. The junction had 1 base not matched to a gene; V was cut back by 4 bases and J by 5 bases. This CDR3 is 13 amino acids long. CDR3 in DNA: TGTGCCAGCAGCTGGACAGGGGGTACTGAAGCTTTCTTT. Its protein is CASSWTGGTEAFF.

This clone was observed a handful of times. This chain uses TRBV4-1 with TRBJ1-5, with D possibly matching TRBD1 (6 bases). V lost 0 bases and J lost 9, with 12 bases in between. Germline values: CDR1 MGHRA, CDR2 YSYEKL. The CDR3 consists of 14 residues. The CDR3 DNA reads as TGCGCCAGCAGCCAAGACAGGGGCCCGGGGCCCCAGCATTTT. It is translated as CASSQDRGPGPQHF.

The chain links TRBV27 to TRBJ1-1, with D possibly matching TRBD1 (6 bases). Germline V gene data show CDR1 as MNHEY and CDR2 as SMNVEV (reference sequence). Deletions cut 3 bases from V and 8 bases from J, with 10 bases between. The CDR3 is 12 residues long. CDR3 in amino acids: CASSFNREEAFF. The CDR3 nucleotides are TGTGCCAGCAGTTTTAACAGGGAAGAAGCTTTCTTT.

This chain connects TRBV6-5 to TRBJ2-5; D is perhaps TRBD1 (6 bases). Trimming removed 6 bases at V and 0 bases at J, with 11 bases between. CDR3 length: 14 amino acids. Germline CDR1 and CDR2: MNHEY and SVGAGI. The CDR3 DNA reads as TGTGCCAGCAGACCGGGACACTACCAAGAGACCCAGTACTTC. Translated, it gives CASRPGHYQETQYF.

V is TRBV5-1 and J is TRBJ1-1; no reliable D call. This CDR3 is 14 amino acids long. With 0 bases removed from V and 1 base from J, the gap between germline ends came to 7 bases. CDR1 is SGHRS and CDR2 is YFSETQ in the germline V gene. Written as DNA, the CDR3 is TGCGCCAGCAGCTTGGCCGTAGGGAACACTGAAGCTTTCTTT. Protein product: CASSLAVGNTEAFF.

This clone came up once. This chain joins TRBV5-6 and TRBJ1-1; D remains unclear. This CDR3 comprises 15 residues. Between the trimmed V and J ends, which lost 0 bases and 1 base, there was a span of 10 bases. Germline values: CDR1 SGHDT, CDR2 YYEEEE. The CDR3 protein is CASSLAGGRNTEAFF. The CDR3, as DNA: TGTGCCAGCAGCTTGGCCGGAGGTAGGAACACTGAAGCTTTCTTT. Looking up the rest from reference TRBV5-6 and TRBJ1-1 gives the full variable domain: DAGVTQSPTHLIKTRGQQVTLRCSPKSGHDTVSWYQQALGQGPQFIFQYYEEEERQRGNFPDRFSGHQFPNYSSELNVNALLLGDSALYLCASSLAGGRNTEAFFGQGTRLTVV.